The clone carrying this T cell receptor beta chain has at least ten counts. Antigen: not known. The data were taken from a study of T cells after yellow fever vaccination. Study summary: Libraries from low-cell-number fractions were prepared with the SMART-Seq v4 Ultra Low Input RNA kit. Study-level points and caveats: Of the clonotypes, a small share occurred in both CD4 and CD8 compartments.

Each CDR3 protein is one row after TCRdb ran MiXCR on the 5' RACE reads. The sample records some 550,000 distinct CDR3 sequences, around 21% being singletons. Looked up from germline, CDR1 is DFQATT and CDR2 is SNEGSKA (reference sequence). This CDR3 has 14 residues. The V segment lost 3 bases and the J segment 4 bases; nucleotides outside the gene matches: 6. The rearrangement uses TRBV20-1 and TRBJ2-1; 7 nucleotides align to TRBD2. The receptor's source is a man aged 30-40 years who received the YFV17D yellow fever vaccine. Material: PBMCs, obtained 15 days after the yellow fever booster vaccination. This chain's CDR3 is CSASSSGSYNEQFF. Written as DNA, the CDR3 is TGCAGTGCTAGCTCTAGCGGATCTTACAATGAGCAGTTCTTC.